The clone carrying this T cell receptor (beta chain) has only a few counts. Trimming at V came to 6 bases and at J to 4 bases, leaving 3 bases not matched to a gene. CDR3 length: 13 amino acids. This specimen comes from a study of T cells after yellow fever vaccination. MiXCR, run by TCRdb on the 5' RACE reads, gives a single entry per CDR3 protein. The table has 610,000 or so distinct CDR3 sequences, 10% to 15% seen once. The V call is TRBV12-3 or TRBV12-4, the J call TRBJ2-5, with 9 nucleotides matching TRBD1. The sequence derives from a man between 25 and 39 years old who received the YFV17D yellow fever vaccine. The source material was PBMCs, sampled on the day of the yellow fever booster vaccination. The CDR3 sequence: CASRPGQGETQYF. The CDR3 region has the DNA TGTGCCAGCAGACCGGGACAGGGAGAGACCCAGTACTTC.